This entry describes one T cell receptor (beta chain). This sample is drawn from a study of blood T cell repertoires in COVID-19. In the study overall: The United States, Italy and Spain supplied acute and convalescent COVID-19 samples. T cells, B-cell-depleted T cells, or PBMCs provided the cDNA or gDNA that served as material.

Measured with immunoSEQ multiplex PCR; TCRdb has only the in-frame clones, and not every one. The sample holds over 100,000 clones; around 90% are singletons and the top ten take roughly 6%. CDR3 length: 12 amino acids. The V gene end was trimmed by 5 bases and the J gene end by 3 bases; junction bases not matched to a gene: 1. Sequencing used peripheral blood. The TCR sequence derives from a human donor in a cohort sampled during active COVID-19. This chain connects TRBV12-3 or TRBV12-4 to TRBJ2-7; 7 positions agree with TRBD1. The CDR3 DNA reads TGTGCCAGCAGTGGGGACAGCTACGAGCAGTACTTC. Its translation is CASSGDSYEQYF.